This T cell receptor beta chain appears in the sequencing data of a study of blood T cell repertoires in COVID-19. Study context: Nucleic acid was either cDNA or gDNA, and it came from T cells, B-cell-depleted T cells, or PBMCs.

Clones were sequenced by immunoSEQ multiplex PCR, and TCRdb holds only the in-frame ones, with some missing. The sample shows fewer than 250,000 clones, about 80% of them seen only once. This clonotype originated in a woman between 40 and 55 years old with active or convalescent COVID-19. The source material was peripheral blood.

The CDR3 reads CASSLQGGTDTQYF. CDR3 sequence (DNA): TGTGCCAGCAGCTTACAAGGGGGAACAGATACGCAGTATTTT. The chain has TRBV7-6 and TRBJ2-3, with D perhaps TRBD1 (6 bases). Germline loops: CDR1 SGHVS, CDR2 FNYEAQ. V lost 2 bases and J lost 3, with 9 bases in between. There are 14 residues in the CDR3.